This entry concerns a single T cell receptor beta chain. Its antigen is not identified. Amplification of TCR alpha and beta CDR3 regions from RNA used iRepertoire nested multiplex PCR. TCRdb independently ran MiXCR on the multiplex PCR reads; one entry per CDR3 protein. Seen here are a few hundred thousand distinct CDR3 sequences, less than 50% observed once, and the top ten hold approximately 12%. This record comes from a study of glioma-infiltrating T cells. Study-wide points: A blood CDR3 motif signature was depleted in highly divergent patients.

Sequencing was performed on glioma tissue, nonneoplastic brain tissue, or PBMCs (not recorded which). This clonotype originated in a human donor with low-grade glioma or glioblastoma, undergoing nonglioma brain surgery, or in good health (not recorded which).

CDR3 residues: CASSEFRDSNYNEQFF. CDR3 bases: TGTGCCAGCAGTGAATTCCGGGACAGCAACTACAATGAGCAGTTCTTC. The rearrangement joins TRBV25-1 to TRBJ2-1; TRBD1 agrees at 7 bases. CDR3 size: 16 residues. Germline trimming cut 1 base from V and 3 bases from J; bases unmatched to any gene: 6. The germline V gene encodes CDR1 MGHDK and CDR2 SYGVNS.